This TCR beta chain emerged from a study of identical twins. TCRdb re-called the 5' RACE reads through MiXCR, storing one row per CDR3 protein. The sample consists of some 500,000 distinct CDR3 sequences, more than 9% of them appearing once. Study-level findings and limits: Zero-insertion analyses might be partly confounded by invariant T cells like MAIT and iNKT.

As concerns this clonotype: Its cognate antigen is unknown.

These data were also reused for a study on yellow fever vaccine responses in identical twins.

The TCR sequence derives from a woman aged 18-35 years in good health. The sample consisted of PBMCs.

CDR3 DNA: TGTGCCAGCAGCCGAAGACAGGGCCAAGGTTACGAGCAGTACTTC. This translates into CASSRRQGQGYEQYF. The chain uses TRBV6-1 and TRBJ2-7; 7 bases map to TRBD1. The length of the CDR3 is 15 residues. J gave up 4 bases and V 6 bases, and 12 bases lay outside the gene matches. CDR1 MNHNS and CDR2 SASEGT come from the germline V gene.